In its sample, the clone carrying this TCR beta chain was seen many times. The record originates from a study of naive and memory T cell subsets. The beta constant-region primer was an equimolar mix of two oligonucleotides covering TRBC1 and TRBC2. A 12-nucleotide UMI and the SP2 primer were added to the cDNA 3' end by oligonucleotide ligation. Four rounds of PCR amplified the ligated cDNA using nested alpha and beta constant-region primers plus SP2. Using its own MiXCR run on the UMI-ligation and nested PCR reads, TCRdb lists one record per CDR3 protein. The repertoire includes 65,000 to 85,000 distinct CDR3 sequences, 13% of them detected once, and 0.9% to 0.95% sits in the top ten. After the first PCR, alpha and beta chain libraries were processed separately. CD8 T cells were positively selected from what remained after CD4 positive selection. J was trimmed by 1 base and V by 6 bases; bases with no gene match: 0. The CDR3 contains 14 residues. Germline V gene lookup returns CDR1 DFQATT and CDR2 SNEGSKA (reference sequence).

This TCR derives from a human donor in good health. The chain employs TRBV20-1 and TRBJ2-6, with 10 bases that match TRBD1. Material: central memory CD4+ T cells from blood. The CDR3 is CSAGQGSGANVLTF. DNA for the CDR3: TGCAGTGCGGGACAGGGGTCTGGGGCCAACGTCCTGACTTTC.